A single sample gave rise to the 17 T cell receptor beta chains below, sequenced in a study of human T cells and chemical hapten exposure. MiXCR was run by TCRdb on the RACE reads, yielding one entry per CDR3 protein. The table has about 260,000 distinct CDR3 sequences, about 9% seen once. The time point denotes: pre-sensitization, week 0. Treatment given: therapeutic diphenylcyclopropenone sensitization with weekly scalp DPC. This sample comprised whole blood, obtained in connection with sensitization to the hapten diphenylcyclopropenone (DPC). The origin of the receptors is a woman in her forties with alopecia areata. Some clones in this sample may be carry-over from other donors' samples.

The gene calls are TRBV7-2 and TRBJ2-3; D may match TRBD1 or TRBD2 (5 bases each). Trimming stripped 8 bases from V and 2 bases from J, with 23 bases between. The CDR3 sequence is 17 residues long. Germline V gene data show CDR1 as SGHTA and CDR2 as FQGNSA. The DNA for the CDR3 is TGTGCCAGCTACATAGGAGAGTGGGGGATACCCACAGATACGCAGTATTTT. Residues: CASYIGEWGIPTDTQYF. Variable domain in full (rest from reference TRBV7-2 and TRBJ2-3): GAGVSQSPSNKVTEKGKDVELRCDPISGHTALYWYRQSLGQGLEFLIYFQGNSAPDKSGLPSDRFSAERTGGSVSTLTIQRTQQEDSAVYLCASYIGEWGIPTDTQYFGPGTRLTVL.

Ten or more counts support this clonotype. The V call is TRBV12-3 or TRBV12-4, the J call TRBJ2-1, with TRBD1 matching 7 bases. The V and J ends lost 7 bases and 2 bases, in that order; junction bases with no gene match: 5. This CDR3 comprises 14 residues. The CDR3 bases are TGTGCCAGCACTAAGACAGGGCCCTACAATGAGCAGTTCTTC. Translating gives CASTKTGPYNEQFF.

V usage is TRBV7-9 and J usage is TRBJ2-3; D not resolved. With 10 bases removed from V and 3 bases from J, the gap between germline ends came to 8 bases. Per germline, CDR1 SEHNR and CDR2 FQNEAQ (reference sequence). The CDR3 sequence is 11 residues long. The CDR3 DNA follows: TGTGCCATCCACCCGACAGATACGCAGTATTTT. Translated, it gives CAIHPTDTQYF.

This clonotype was found a few times. This rearrangement joins TRBV6-1 to TRBJ2-3, with 12 bases lining up with TRBD2. V was clipped by 6 bases and J by 0 bases; unmatched bases: 10. This CDR3 spans 18 amino acids. Germline CDR1 is MNHNS and CDR2 is SASEGT. The CDR3 protein is CASSYPSGRAGSTDTQYF. CDR3 nucleotide sequence: TGTGCCAGCAGCTACCCTAGCGGGAGGGCCGGGAGCACAGATACGCAGTATTTT.

This clonotype was observed a few times. The V and J genes are TRBV5-1 and TRBJ2-7, with D perhaps matching TRBD1 or TRBD2 (6 bases each). With 3 bases removed from V and 7 bases from J, the gap between germline ends came to 20 bases. The V gene's germline CDR1 is SGHRS and CDR2 YFSETQ. The CDR3 runs to 15 residues. This CDR3 reads CASSSTGGHGTEQYF. The CDR3 DNA reads TGCGCCAGCAGCTCGACCGGGGGACACGGCACAGAGCAGTACTTC.

The V call is TRBV18, the J call TRBJ2-5, with TRBD1 matching over 8 bases. CDR1 and CDR2 from the germline V gene are KGHSH and LQKENI. The length of the CDR3 is 14 residues. Losses at the gene ends were 3 bases for V and 2 bases for J; bases not matched to a gene: 2. The CDR3 loop reads CASSPGQAQETQYF. The CDR3 nucleotides read TGTGCCAGCTCACCGGGACAGGCGCAAGAGACCCAGTACTTC.

The table lists this clonotype with many counts. The CDR3 loop is CSVEGVTGIYEQYF. CDR3 nucleotides: TGCAGCGTTGAAGGGGTAACAGGGATTTACGAGCAGTACTTC. This chain connects TRBV29-1 to TRBJ2-7; a weak D match, TRBD1 (6 bases). V lost 1 base, J lost 4 bases, and 14 bases lay in between. CDR1 and CDR2 from the germline V gene are SQVTM and ANQGSEA. The CDR3 is 14 amino acids.

V and J are TRBV7-3 and TRBJ2-3, with 8 bases aligning to TRBD1. This CDR3 region has 15 residues. J gave up 6 bases and V 5 bases, and 10 bases lay outside the gene matches. Germline assignment: CDR1 SGHTA and CDR2 FQGTGA. The CDR3 sequence: CASSPKDRVRDTQYF. In nucleotides, the CDR3 is TGTGCCAGCAGCCCAAAGGACAGGGTCCGGGATACGCAGTATTTT.

J is TRBJ2-3 and V is TRBV28, with D possibly called TRBD1 or TRBD2 (6 bases each). V dropped 5 bases and J dropped 7 bases, with 16 bases sitting between them. Germline V gene data show CDR1 as MDHEN and CDR2 as SYDVKM. This CDR3 comprises 14 residues. The CDR3 DNA reads TGTGCCAGCAGTCCCCGGGGGCCCGTGAATACGCAGTATTTT. Encoded protein: CASSPRGPVNTQYF.

The chain carries TRBV28 and TRBJ2-7; 14 bases are a match to TRBD2. CDR1 MDHEN and CDR2 SYDVKM come from the germline V gene. J lost 6 bases, V lost 5 bases, and 6 bases had no gene match. The CDR3 totals 15 residues. This chain's CDR3 is CASSPRTSGRIEQYF. The CDR3 nucleotides read TGTGCCAGCAGTCCAAGGACTAGCGGGAGGATCGAGCAGTACTTC.

This chain uses TRBV28 with TRBJ2-3; D remains unclear. The germline CDR1 and CDR2 sequences are MDHEN and SYDVKM. This CDR3 region has 13 residues. The V end was cut by 3 bases, the J end by 4 bases, with 8 bases between. The CDR3 loop reads CASSFSAADTQYF. The CDR3 DNA sequence: TGTGCCAGCAGTTTCAGTGCGGCAGATACGCAGTATTTT.

This clonotype was counted ten times or more. The V and J genes are TRBV28 and TRBJ2-3; 9 bases agree with TRBD2. Germline V gives CDR1 MDHEN, CDR2 SYDVKM. V lost 6 bases to trimming and J lost 12 bases; unmatched junction nucleotides: 7. The CDR3 is 12 amino acids. CDR3 sequence: CASSSSGTSQYF. The CDR3 DNA reads TGTGCCAGCAGCTCCTCCGGGACTAGCCAGTATTTT.

This clonotype was seen more than once but under ten times. The chain is built from TRBV20-1 and TRBJ2-5, with D maybe TRBD2 (5 bases). In germline, CDR1 is DFQATT, CDR2 SNEGSKA (reference sequence). The CDR3 has 15 residues. V gave up 3 bases and J gave up 6 bases, with 20 bases separating them. As DNA, the CDR3 is TGCAGTGCTAGGGATTCTTTCGGACTCCAGCAGACCCAGTACTTC. Its translation is CSARDSFGLQQTQYF.

This clonotype was recorded a few times. V and J are TRBV6-4 and TRBJ2-6, with D tentatively TRBD2 (5 bases). V lost 2 bases to trimming and J lost 2 bases, with 7 bases between them. Germline V gives CDR1 MRHNA, CDR2 SNTAGT. CDR3 length equals 15 residues. The CDR3 sequence: CASSDRGTGANVLTF. For the CDR3, the DNA is TGTGCCAGCAGTGACCGGGGAACTGGGGCCAACGTCCTGACTTTC.

In this sample, this clonotype turned up many times. V is TRBV28 and J is TRBJ1-2; TRBD1 aligns across 8 bases. With 6 bases clipped from V and 6 bases from J, the junction kept 6 bases outside the gene matches. The germline CDR1 and CDR2 sequences are MDHEN and SYDVKM. CDR3 length equals 13 residues. The CDR3, as DNA: TGTGCCAGCAGCCTGGACAGGGAGGATGGCTACACCTTC. Translating it yields CASSLDREDGYTF.

V is TRBV2 and J is TRBJ1-3; D gene ambiguous. With 3 bases removed from V and 0 bases from J, the gap between germline ends came to 3 bases. The CDR3 consists of 13 residues. Germline CDR1 SNHLY, CDR2 FYNNEI. CDR3 region: CASSDSSGNTIYF. CDR3 nucleotides: TGTGCCAGCAGTGATAGCTCTGGAAACACCATATATTTT.

This clonotype was detected many times. The rearrangement uses TRBV6-2 or TRBV6-3 and TRBJ1-1; a weak D match, TRBD1 (5 bases). The germline CDR1 and CDR2 sequences are MNHEY and SVGEGT. V lost 5 bases and J lost 1, with 8 bases in between. The CDR3 sequence is 13 residues long. The CDR3 DNA is TGTGCCAGCAGTCCCAGGGAGAACACTGAAGCTTTCTTT. The encoded protein is CASSPRENTEAFF.